This T cell receptor beta chain was sequenced during a study of blood T cell repertoires in COVID-19. About the study: Some COVID-19 samples were acute and others convalescent; all came from the United States, Italy and Spain. Sources were T cells, B-cell-depleted T cells, or PBMCs; the material itself was cDNA or gDNA.

The CDR3 extends over 16 amino acids. Between the trimmed V and J ends, which lost 3 bases and 4 bases, there was a span of 19 bases. Germline V gene sequence: CDR1 DFQATT, CDR2 SNEGSKA (reference sequence). Source study methods: Amplified reference gene primers provided the basis for estimating nucleated cell counts. Only in-frame clones appear in the TCRdb table, and some are missing; sequencing was by immunoSEQ multiplex PCR. D and trimming were read from the DNA, whereas the V and J calls and clone size are those reported in that table. The sample includes about 110,000 clones, 84% of them seen just once.

This TCR was recovered from a woman aged 45-59 years with acute or convalescent COVID-19. The sample taken for sequencing was peripheral blood. This chain links TRBV20-1 with TRBJ2-1; tentative D call: TRBD2 (6 bases). The CDR3 DNA reads TGCAGTGCTAGTCCCCTCTTTGAGGAGGGTTACAATGAGCAGTTCTTC. Translation gives CSASPLFEEGYNEQFF.